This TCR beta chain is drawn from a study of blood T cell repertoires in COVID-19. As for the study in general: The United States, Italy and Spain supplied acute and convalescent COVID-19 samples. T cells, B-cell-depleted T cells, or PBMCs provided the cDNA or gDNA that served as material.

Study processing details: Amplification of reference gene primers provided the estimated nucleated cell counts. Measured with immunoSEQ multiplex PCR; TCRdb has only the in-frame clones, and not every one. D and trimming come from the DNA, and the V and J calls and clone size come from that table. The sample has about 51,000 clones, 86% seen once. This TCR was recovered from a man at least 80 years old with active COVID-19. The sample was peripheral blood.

The DNA for the CDR3 is TGTGCCAGCAGTGGCGGGGACGCGAACACCGGGGAGCTGTTTTTT. It yields the protein CASSGGDANTGELFF. The chain employs TRBV28 and TRBJ2-2; possible D gene TRBD2, 6 bases. The germline V and J ends were trimmed by 5 bases and 0 bases, with 10 bases remaining between them. Germline CDR1 reads MDHEN; CDR2 reads SYDVKM. CDR3 length: 15 residues.